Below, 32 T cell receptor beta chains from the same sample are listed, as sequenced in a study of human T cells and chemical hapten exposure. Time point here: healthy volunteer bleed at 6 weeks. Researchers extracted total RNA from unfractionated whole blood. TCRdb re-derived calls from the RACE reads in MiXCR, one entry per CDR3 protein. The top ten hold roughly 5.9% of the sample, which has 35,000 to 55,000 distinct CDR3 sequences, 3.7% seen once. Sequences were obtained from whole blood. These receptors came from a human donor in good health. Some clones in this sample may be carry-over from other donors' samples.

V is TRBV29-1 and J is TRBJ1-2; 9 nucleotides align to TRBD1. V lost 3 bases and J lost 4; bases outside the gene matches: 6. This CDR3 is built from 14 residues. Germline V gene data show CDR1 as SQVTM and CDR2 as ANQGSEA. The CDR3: CSVDLDRGSYGYTF. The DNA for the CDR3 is TGCAGCGTTGACCTGGACAGGGGATCCTATGGCTACACCTTC.

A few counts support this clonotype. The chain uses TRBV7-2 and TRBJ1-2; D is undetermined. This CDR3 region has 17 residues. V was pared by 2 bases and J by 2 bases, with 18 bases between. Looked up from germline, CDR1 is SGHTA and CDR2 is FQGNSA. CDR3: CASSLTIRAEVNYGYTF. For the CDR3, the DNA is TGTGCCAGCAGCTTAACTATAAGGGCAGAAGTGAACTATGGCTACACCTTC.

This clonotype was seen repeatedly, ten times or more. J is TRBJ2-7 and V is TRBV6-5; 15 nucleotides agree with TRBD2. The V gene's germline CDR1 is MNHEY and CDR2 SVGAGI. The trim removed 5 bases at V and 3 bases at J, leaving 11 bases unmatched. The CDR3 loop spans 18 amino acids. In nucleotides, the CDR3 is TGTGCCAGCAGTCCCTTCCCGGGACTAGCGGGGGGAATCTACGAGCAGTACTTC. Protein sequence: CASSPFPGLAGGIYEQYF.

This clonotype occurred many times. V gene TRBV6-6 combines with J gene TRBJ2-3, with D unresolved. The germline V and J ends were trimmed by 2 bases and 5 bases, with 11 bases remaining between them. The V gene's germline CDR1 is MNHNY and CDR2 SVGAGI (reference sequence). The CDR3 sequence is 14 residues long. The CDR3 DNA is TGTGCCAGCAGTTACGAACGGCCCGAAGATACGCAGTATTTT. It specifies CASSYERPEDTQYF.

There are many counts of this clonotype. The CDR3 DNA sequence: TGTGCCAGCAGTTCATCCTACGTGGGTGAGCAGTTCTTC. It is translated as CASSSSYVGEQFF. The J gene is TRBJ2-1, the V gene TRBV12-3 or TRBV12-4; no clear D gene. V lost 4 bases to trimming and J lost 9 bases, with 13 bases between them. The CDR3 loop spans 13 amino acids.

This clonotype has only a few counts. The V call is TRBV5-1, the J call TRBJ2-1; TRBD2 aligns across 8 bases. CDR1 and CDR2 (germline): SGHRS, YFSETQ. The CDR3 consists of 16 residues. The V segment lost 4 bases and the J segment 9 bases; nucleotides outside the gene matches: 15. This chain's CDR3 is CASSLGLGGESREQFF. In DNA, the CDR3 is TGCGCCAGCAGCCTTGGGCTCGGGGGGGAGTCGCGTGAGCAGTTCTTC.

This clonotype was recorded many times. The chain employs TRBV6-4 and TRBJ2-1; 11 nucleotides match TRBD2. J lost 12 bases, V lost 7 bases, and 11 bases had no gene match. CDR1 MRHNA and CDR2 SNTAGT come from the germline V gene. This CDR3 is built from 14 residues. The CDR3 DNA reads TGTGCCAGCACCAGTACTAGCGGGAGATTCGTGCAGTTCTTC. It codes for CASTSTSGRFVQFF.

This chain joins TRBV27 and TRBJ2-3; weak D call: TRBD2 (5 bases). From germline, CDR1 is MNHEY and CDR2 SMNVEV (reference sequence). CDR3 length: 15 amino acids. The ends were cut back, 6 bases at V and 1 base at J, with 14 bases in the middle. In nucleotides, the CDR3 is TGTGCCAGCAGCCCTCTTGCGGGCGGCACAGATACGCAGTATTTT. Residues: CASSPLAGGTDTQYF.

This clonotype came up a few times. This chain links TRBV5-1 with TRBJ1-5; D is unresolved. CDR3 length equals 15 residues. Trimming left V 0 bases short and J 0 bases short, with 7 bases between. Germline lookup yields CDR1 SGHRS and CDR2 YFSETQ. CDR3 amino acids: CASSLGQTSNQPQHF. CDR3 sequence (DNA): TGCGCCAGCAGCTTGGGCCAGACTAGCAATCAGCCCCAGCATTTT.

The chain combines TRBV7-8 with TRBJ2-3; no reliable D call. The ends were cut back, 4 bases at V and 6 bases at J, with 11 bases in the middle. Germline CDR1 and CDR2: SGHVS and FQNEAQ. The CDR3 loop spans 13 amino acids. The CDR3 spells CASSSTPRDTQYF. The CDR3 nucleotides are TGTGCCAGCAGCTCCACCCCGCGGGATACGCAGTATTTT.

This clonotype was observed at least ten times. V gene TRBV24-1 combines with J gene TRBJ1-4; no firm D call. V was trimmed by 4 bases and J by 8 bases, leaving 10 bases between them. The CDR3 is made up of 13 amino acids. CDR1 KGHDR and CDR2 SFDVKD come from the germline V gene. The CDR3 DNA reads TGTGCCACCAGTGAACGGGGTTTCGAAAAACTGTTTTTT. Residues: CATSERGFEKLFF.

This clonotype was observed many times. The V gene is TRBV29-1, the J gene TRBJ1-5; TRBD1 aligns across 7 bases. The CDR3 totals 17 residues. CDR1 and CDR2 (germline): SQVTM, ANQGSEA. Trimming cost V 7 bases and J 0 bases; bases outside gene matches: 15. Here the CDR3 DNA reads TGCAGCGGTGCTTCACCGGGACAGATCAATAGCAATCAGCCCCAGCATTTT. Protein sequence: CSGASPGQINSNQPQHF.

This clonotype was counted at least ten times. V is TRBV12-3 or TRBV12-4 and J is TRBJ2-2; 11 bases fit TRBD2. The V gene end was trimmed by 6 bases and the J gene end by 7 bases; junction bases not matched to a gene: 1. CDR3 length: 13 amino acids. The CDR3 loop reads CASRGLAVGELFF. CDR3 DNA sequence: TGTGCCAGCAGGGGACTAGCGGTCGGGGAGCTGTTTTTT.

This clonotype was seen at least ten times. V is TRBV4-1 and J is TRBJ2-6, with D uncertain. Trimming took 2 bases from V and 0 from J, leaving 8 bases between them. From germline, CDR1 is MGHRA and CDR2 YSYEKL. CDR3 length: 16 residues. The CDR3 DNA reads TGCGCCAGCAGCCAATACCTAGTCTCTGGGGCCAACGTCCTGACTTTC. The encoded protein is CASSQYLVSGANVLTF.

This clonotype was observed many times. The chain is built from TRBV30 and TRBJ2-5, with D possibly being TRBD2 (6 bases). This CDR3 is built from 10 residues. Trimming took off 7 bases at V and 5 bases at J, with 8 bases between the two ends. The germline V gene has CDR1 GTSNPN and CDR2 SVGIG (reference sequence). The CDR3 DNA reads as TGTGCCTCTGCGGGGGAGACCCAGTACTTC. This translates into CASAGETQYF. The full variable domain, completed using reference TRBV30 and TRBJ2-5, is SQTIHQWPATLVQPVGSPLSLECTVEGTSNPNLYWYRQAAGRGLQLLFYSVGIGQISSEVPQNLSASRPQDRQFILSSKKLLLSDSGFYLCASAGETQYFGPGTRLLVL.

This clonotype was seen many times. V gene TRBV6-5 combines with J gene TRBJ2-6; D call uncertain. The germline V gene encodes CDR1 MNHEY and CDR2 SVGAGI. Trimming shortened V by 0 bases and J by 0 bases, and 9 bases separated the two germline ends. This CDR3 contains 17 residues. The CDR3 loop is CASSYSVSSSGANVLTF. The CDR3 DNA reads TGTGCCAGCAGTTACTCAGTCTCAAGCTCTGGGGCCAACGTCCTGACTTTC.

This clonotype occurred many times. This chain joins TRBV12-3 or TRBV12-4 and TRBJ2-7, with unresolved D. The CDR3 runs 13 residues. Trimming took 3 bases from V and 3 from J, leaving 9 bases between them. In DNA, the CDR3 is TGTGCCAGCAGTTTGGGCCGAGTCTACGAGCAGTACTTC. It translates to CASSLGRVYEQYF.

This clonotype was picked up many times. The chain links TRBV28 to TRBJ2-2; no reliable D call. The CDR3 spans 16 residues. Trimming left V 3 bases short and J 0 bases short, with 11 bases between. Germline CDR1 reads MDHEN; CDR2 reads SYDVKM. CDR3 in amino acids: CASSFRQFANTGELFF. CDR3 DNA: TGTGCCAGCAGTTTCCGGCAGTTCGCGAACACCGGGGAGCTGTTTTTT.

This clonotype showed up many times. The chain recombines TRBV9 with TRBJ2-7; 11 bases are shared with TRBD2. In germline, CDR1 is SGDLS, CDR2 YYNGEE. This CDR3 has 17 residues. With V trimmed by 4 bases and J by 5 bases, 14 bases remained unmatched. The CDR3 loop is CASSPRPPGLAVNEQYF. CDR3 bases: TGTGCCAGCAGCCCCCGACCGCCGGGACTAGCGGTAAACGAGCAGTACTTC.

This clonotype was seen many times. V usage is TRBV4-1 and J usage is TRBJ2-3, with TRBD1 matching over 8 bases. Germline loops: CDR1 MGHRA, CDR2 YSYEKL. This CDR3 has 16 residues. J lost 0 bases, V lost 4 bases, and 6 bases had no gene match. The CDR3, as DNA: TGCGCCAGCAGCCGCGGGACAGGCCCTAGCACAGATACGCAGTATTTT. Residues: CASSRGTGPSTDTQYF.

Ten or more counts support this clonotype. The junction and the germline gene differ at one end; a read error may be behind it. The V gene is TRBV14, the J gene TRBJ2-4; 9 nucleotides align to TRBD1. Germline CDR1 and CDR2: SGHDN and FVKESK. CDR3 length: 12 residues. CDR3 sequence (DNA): TGTGCCAGCAGCCAAGGAGGGGACAGGGCGAACTTC. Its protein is CASSQGGDRANF.

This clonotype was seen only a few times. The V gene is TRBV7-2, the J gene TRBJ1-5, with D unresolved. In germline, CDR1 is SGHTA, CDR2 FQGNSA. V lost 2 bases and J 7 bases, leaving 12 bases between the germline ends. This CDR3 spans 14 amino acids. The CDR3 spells CASSLSRAGQPQHF. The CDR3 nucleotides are TGTGCCAGCAGCTTATCGAGGGCCGGGCAGCCCCAGCATTTT.

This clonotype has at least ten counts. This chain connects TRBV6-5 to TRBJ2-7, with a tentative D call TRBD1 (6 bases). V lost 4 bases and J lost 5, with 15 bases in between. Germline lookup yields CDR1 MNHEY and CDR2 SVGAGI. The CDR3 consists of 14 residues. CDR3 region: CASSSRQVRDEQYF. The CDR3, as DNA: TGTGCCAGCAGTTCTCGACAGGTTCGAGACGAGCAGTACTTC.

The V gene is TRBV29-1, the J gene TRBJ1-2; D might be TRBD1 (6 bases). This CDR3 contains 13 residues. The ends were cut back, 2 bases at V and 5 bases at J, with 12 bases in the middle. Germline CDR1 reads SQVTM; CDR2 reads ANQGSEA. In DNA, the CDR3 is TGCAGCGTTGAACGGGGGCAGACGTATGGCTACACCTTC. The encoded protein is CSVERGQTYGYTF.

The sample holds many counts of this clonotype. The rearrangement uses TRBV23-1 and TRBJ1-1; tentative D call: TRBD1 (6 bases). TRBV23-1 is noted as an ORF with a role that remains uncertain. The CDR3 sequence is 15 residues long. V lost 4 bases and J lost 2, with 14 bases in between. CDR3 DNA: TGCGCCAGCAGTCTAAAGGGACAAGGAAACACTGAAGCTTTCTTT. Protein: CASSLKGQGNTEAFF.

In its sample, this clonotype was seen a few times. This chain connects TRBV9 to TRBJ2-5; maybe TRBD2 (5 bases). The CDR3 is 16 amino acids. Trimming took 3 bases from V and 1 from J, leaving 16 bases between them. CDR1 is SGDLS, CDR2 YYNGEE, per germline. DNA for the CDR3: TGTGCCAGCAGCGCGCCCCTGGCGGGTAGCCAAGAGACCCAGTACTTC. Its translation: CASSAPLAGSQETQYF.

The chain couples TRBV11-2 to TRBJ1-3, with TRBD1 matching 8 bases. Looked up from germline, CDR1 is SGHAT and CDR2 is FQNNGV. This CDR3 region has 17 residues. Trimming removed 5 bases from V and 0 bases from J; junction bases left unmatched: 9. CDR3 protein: CASSPGTGFSSGNTIYF. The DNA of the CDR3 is TGTGCCAGCAGCCCCGGGACAGGTTTTAGCTCTGGAAACACCATATATTTT.

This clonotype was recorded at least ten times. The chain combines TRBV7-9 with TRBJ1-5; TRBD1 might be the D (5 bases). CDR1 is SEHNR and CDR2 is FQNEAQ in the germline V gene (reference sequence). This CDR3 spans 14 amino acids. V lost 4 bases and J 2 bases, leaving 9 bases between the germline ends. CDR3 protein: CASSSGGGNQPQHF. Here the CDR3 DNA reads TGTGCCAGCAGCTCTGGAGGGGGCAATCAGCCCCAGCATTTT.

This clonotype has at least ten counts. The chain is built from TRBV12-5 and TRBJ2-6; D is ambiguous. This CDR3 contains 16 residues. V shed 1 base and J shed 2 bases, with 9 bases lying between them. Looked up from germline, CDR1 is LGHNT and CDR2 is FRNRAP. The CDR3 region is CASGLGTPPGANVLTF. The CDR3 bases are TGTGCTAGTGGTTTGGGGACCCCACCTGGGGCCAACGTCCTGACTTTC.

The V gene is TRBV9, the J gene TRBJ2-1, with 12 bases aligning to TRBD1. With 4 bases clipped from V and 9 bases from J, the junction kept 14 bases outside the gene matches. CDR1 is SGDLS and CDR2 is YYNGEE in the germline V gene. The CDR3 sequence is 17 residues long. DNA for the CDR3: TGTGCCAGCAGCTCGCCCTTGGGACAGGGGGCGCGTGGTGAGCAGTTCTTC. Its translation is CASSSPLGQGARGEQFF.

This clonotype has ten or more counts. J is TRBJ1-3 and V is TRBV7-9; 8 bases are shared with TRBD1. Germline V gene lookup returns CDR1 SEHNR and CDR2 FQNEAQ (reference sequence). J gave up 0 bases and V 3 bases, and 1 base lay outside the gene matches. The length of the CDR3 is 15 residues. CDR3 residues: CASSFGQGSGNTIYF. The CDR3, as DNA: TGTGCCAGCAGCTTCGGACAGGGCTCTGGAAACACCATATATTTT.

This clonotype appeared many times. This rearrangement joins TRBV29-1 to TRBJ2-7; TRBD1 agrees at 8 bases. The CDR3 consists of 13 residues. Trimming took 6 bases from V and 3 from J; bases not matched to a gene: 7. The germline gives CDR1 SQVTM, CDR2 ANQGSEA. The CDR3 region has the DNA TGCAGCGTATCCGGGACAGGCCGCTACGAGCAGTACTTC. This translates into CSVSGTGRYEQYF.